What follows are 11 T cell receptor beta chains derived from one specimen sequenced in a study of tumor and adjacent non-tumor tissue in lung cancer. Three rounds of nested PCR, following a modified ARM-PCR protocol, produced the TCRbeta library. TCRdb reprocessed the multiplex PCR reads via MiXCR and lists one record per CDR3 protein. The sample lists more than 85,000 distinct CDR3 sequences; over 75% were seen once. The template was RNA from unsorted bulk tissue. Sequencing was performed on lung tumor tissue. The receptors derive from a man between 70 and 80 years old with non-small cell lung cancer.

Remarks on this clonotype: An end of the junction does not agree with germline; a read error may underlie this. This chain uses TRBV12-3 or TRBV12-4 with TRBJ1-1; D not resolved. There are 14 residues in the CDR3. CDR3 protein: CANSPWRQNTEAFF. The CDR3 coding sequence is TGTGCCAACAGTCCATGGAGGCAGAACACTGAAGCCTTCTTT.

CDR3 nucleotides: TGCAGCGTCGTCCCCTTTCAATCCTCGGGAGAAAATGGCTACACCTTC. It is translated as CSVVPFQSSGENGYTF. The rearrangement joins TRBV29-1 to TRBJ1-2; D gene unclear. Germline CDR1 reads SQVTM; CDR2 reads ANQGSEA. Trimming removed 6 bases at V and 6 bases at J, with 26 bases between. This CDR3 spans 16 amino acids. Supplemented by reference TRBV29-1 and TRBJ1-2, the full variable domain reads SAVISQKPSRDICQRGTSLTIQCQVDSQVTMMFWYRQQPGQSLTLIATANQGSEATYESGFVIDKFPISRPNLTFSTLTVSNMSPEDSSIYLCSVVPFQSSGENGYTFGSGTRLTVV.

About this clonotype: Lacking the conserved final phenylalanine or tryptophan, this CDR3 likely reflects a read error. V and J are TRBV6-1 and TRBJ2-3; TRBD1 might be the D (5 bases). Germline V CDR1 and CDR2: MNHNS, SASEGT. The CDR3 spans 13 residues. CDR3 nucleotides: TGTGCCAGCAGTGCCGGCGTGACAGATGCGCAGTATCTT. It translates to CASSAGVTDAQYL.

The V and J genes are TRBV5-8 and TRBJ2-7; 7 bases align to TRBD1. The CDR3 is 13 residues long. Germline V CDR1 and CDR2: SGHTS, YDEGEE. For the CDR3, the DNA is TGTGCAAGCGGCACCTTTGACAGGGACGAGCAGTACTTC. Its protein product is CASGTFDRDEQYF.

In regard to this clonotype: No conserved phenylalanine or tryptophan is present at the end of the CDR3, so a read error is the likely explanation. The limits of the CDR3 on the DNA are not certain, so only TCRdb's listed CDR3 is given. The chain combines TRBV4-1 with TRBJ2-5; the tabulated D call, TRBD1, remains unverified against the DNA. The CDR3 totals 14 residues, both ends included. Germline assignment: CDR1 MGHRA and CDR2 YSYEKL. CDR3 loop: CASSQQWGARVPVL.

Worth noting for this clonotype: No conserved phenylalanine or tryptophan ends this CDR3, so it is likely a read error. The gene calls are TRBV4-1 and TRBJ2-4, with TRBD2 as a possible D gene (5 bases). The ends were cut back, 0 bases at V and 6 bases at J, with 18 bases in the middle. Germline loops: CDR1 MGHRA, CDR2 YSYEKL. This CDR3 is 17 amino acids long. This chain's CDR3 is CASSQEAREGEGNIQYS. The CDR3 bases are TGCGCCAGCAGCCAAGAGGCACGCGAGGGTGAAGGAAACATTCAGTACTCC.

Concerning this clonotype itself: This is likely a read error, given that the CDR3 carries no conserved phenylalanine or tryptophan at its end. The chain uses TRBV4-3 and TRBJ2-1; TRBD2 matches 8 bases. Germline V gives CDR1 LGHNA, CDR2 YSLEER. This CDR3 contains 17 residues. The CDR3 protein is CVSSQDPAGAEYNDQFS. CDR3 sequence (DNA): TGCGTCAGTAGCCAAGACCCAGCGGGAGCTGAATACAATGACCAGTTCTCC.

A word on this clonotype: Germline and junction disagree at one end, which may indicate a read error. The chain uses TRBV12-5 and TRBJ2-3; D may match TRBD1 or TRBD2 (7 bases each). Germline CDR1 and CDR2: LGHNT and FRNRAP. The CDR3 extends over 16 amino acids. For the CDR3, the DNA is TGTGCTAGTGCCTCACTAGCGAGGGGGCCAGGGGATACGCGGTATTTT. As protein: CASASLARGPGDTRYF. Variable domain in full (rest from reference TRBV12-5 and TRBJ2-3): DARVTQTPRHKVTEMGQEVTMRCQPILGHNTVFWYRQTMMQGLELLAYFRNRAPLDDSGMPKDRFSAEMPDATLATLKIQPSEPRDSAVYFCASASLARGPGDTRYFGPGTRLTVL.

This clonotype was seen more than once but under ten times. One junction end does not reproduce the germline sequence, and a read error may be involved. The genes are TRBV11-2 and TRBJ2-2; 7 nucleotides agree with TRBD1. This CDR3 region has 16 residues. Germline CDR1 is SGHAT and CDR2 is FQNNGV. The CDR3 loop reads CASSLVDTGVAGELFF. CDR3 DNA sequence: TGTGCTAGCAGCTTAGTGGACACAGGGGTTGCCGGAGAGCTGTTTTTT.

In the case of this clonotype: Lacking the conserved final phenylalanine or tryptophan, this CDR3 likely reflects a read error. CDR3 loop: CVSSYGQEYNEQFI. CDR3 DNA: TGTGTCAGCAGTTACGGTCAGGAGTACAATGAGCAGTTCATC. The chain links TRBV6-2 or TRBV6-3 to TRBJ2-1; D uncertain. The CDR3 contains 14 residues. CDR1 is MNHEY, CDR2 SVGEGT, per germline.

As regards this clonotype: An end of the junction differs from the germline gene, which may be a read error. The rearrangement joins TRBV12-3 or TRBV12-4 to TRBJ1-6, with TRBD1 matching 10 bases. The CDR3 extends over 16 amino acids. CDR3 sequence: CASTYGTGDYNSLLHF. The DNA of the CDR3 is TGTGCCAGCACCTACGGGACAGGGGACTATAATTCACTCCTCCACTTT.